This TCR beta chain was sequenced in a study of T cells after yellow fever vaccination. The wider study: Low-cell-number fractions underwent preparation using SMART-Seq v4 Ultra Low Input.

General study points: Most clones from primary vaccination resurfaced after the booster (around 97% CD4, 75% to 90% CD8). One caveat is that FACS-sorted repertoires could contain abundant clonotypes contaminating from the bulk population.

As TCR cDNA was made by 5'RACE template switching, a universal primer site and UMIs were added. TCRdb reprocessed the 5' RACE reads via MiXCR and lists one record per CDR3 protein. In the table there are more than 95,000 distinct CDR3 sequences, approximately 14% of which are singletons. This clonotype was seen a handful of times. Its antigen is not identified. Per germline, CDR1 MNHEY and CDR2 SMNVEV (reference sequence). V shed 11 bases and J shed 0 bases, with 26 bases lying between them. CDR3 length: 17 residues. The chain carries TRBV27 and TRBJ2-7; D is uncertain. This receptor was obtained from a young man who received the YFV17D yellow fever vaccine. Sequencing was performed on CD8+ T cells sorted from PBMCs, taken 5 days after the yellow fever booster vaccination. The CDR3 region is CAASPRRPGHGSYEQYF. DNA of the CDR3: TGTGCCGCTTCCCCTCGCAGACCGGGCCATGGCTCCTACGAGCAGTACTTC.